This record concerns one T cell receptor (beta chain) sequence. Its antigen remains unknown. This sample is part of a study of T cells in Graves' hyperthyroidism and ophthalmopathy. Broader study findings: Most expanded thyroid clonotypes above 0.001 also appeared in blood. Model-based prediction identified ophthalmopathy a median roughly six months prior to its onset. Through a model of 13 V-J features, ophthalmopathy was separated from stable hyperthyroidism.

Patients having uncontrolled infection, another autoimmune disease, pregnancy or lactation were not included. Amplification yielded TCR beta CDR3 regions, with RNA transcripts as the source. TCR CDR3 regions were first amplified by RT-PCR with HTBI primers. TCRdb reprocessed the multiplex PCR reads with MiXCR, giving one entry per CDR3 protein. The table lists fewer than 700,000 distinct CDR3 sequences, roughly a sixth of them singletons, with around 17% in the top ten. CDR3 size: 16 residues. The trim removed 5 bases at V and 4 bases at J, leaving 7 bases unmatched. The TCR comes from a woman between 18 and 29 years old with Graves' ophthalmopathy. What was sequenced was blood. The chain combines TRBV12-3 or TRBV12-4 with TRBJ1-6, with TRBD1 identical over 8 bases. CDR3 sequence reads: CASSNGQGTYNSPLHF. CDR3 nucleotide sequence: TGTGCCAGCAGTAACGGACAGGGAACTTATAATTCACCCCTCCACTTT.